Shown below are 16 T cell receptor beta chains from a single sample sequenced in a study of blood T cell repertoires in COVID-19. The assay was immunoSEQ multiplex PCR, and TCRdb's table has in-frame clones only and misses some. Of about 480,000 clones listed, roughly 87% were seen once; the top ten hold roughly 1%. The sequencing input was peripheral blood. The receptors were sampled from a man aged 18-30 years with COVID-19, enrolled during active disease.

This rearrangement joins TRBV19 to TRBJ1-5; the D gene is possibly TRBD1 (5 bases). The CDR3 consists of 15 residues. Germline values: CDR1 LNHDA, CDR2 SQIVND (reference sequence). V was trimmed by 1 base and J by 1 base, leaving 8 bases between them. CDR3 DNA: TGTGCCAGTAGTATAGGGGGGGGAAGCAATCAGCCCCAGCATTTT. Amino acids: CASSIGGGSNQPQHF. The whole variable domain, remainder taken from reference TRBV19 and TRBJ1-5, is DGGITQSPKYLFRKEGQNVTLSCEQNLNHDAMYWYRQDPGQGLRLIYYSQIVNDFQKGDIAEGYSVSREKKESFPLTVTSAQKNPTAFYLCASSIGGGSNQPQHFGDGTRLSIL.

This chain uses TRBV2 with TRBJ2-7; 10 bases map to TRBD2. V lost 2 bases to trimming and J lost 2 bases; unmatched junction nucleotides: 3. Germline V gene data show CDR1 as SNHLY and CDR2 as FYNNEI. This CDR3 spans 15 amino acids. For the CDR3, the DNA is TGTGCCAGCAGTGAAATAGCGGGAGGCCCCTACGAGCAGTACTTC. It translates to CASSEIAGGPYEQYF.

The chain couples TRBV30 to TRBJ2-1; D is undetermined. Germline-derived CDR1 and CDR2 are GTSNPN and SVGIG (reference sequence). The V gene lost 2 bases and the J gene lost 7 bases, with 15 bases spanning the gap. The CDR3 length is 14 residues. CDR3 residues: CAWSKSSIDNEQFF. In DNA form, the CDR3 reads TGTGCCTGGAGTAAGTCTAGTATTGATAATGAGCAGTTCTTC.

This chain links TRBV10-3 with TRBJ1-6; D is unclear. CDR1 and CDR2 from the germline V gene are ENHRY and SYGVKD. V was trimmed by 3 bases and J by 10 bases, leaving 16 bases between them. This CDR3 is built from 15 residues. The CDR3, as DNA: TGTGCCATCAGTGACAAAGGAGGGCCTGGCTCACCCCTCCACTTT. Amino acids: CAISDKGGPGSPLHF.

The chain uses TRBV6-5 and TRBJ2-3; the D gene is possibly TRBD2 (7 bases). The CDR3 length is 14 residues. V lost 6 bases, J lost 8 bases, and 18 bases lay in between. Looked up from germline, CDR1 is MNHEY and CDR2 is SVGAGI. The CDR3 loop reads CASRSPGGGRTQYF. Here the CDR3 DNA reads TGTGCCAGCAGATCCCCTGGGGGGGGCCGTACGCAGTATTTT.

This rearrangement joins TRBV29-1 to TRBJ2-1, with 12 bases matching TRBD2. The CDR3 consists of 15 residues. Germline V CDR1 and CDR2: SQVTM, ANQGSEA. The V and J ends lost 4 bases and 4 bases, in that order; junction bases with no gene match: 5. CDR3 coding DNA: TGCAGCGTTGTTACTAGCGGGAGGAGGTACAATGAGCAGTTCTTC. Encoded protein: CSVVTSGRRYNEQFF.

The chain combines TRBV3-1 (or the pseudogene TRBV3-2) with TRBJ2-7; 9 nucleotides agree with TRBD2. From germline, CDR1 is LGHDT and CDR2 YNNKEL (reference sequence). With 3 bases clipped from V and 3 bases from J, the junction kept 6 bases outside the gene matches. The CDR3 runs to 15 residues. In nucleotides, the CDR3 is TGTGCCAGCAGCCAGGCAGGCGGGGGGGGCTACGAGCAGTACTTC. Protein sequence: CASSQAGGGGYEQYF.

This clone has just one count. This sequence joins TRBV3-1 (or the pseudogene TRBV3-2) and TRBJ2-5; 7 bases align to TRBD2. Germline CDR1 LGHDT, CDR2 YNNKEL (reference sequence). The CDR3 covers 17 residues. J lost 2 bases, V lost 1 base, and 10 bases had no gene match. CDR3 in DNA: TGTGCCAGCAGCCAAGTTGGTCTAGCGGATGATCAAGAGACCCAGTACTTC. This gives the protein CASSQVGLADDQETQYF.

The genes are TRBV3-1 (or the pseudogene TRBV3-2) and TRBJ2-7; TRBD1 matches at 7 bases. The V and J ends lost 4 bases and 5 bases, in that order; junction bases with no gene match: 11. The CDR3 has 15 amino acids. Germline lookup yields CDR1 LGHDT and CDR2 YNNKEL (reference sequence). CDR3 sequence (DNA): TGTGCCAGCAGCCTGTGGAGACAGGGCCGCCACGAGCAGTACTTC. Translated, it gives CASSLWRQGRHEQYF.

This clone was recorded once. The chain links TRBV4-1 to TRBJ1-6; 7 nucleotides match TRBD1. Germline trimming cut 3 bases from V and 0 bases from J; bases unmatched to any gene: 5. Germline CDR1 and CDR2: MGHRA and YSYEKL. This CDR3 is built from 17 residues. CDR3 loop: CASSQGQKVSYNSPLHF. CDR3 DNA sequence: TGCGCCAGCAGCCAGGGACAGAAGGTCTCCTATAATTCACCCCTCCACTTT.

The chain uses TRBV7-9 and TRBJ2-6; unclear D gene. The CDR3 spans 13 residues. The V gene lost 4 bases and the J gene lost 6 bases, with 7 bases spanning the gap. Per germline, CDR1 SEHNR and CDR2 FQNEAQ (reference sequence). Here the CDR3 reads CASSSFVANVLTF. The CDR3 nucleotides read TGTGCCAGCAGCTCGTTTGTGGCCAACGTCCTGACTTTC.

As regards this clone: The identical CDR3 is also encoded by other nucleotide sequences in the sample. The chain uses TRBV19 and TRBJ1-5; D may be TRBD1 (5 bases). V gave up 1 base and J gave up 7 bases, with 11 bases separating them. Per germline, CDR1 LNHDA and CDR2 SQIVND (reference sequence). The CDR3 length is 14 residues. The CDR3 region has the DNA TGTGCCAGTAGTATAGGCGGGGGAGAGCAGCCCCAGCATTTT. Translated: CASSIGGGEQPQHF. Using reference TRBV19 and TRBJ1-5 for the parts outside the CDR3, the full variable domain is DGGITQSPKYLFRKEGQNVTLSCEQNLNHDAMYWYRQDPGQGLRLIYYSQIVNDFQKGDIAEGYSVSREKKESFPLTVTSAQKNPTAFYLCASSIGGGEQPQHFGDGTRLSIL.

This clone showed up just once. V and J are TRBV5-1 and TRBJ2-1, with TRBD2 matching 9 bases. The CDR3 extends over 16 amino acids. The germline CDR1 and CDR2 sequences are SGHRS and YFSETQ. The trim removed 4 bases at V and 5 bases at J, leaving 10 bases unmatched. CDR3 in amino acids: CASSTGGRAGNNEQFF. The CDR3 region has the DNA TGCGCCAGCAGCACTGGCGGGAGGGCCGGGAACAATGAGCAGTTCTTC.

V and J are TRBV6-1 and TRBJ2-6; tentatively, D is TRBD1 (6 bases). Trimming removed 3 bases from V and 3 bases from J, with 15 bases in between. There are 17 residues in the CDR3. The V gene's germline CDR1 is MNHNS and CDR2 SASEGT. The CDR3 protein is CASSDRGPLFGANVLTF. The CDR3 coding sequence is TGTGCCAGCAGTGACAGGGGTCCCCTCTTTGGGGCCAACGTCCTGACTTTC.

The CDR3 spells CASSLTQGVNSPLHF. The CDR3 coding sequence is TGTGCCAGCAGCTTGACGCAGGGCGTTAATTCACCCCTCCACTTT. This rearrangement joins TRBV5-5 to TRBJ1-6; D is perhaps TRBD1 (5 bases). Germline V gene data show CDR1 as SGHKS and CDR2 as YYEKEE (reference sequence). Between the trimmed V and J ends, which lost 1 base and 6 bases, there was a span of 11 bases. CDR3 size: 15 residues.

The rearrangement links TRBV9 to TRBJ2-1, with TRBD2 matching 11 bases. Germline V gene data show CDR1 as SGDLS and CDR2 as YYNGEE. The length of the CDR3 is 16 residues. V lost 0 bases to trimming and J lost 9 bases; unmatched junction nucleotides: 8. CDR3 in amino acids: CASSVDSGRAVGEQFF. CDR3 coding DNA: TGTGCCAGCAGCGTAGATAGCGGGAGGGCCGTAGGTGAGCAGTTCTTC.